In its sample, the clone carrying this T cell receptor beta chain was seen once. This sample was taken from a study of blood T cell repertoires in COVID-19. In the study overall: In each case, the material was cDNA or gDNA derived from T cells, B-cell-depleted T cells, or PBMCs.

Original methodology: Researchers report that nucleated cell counts were estimated from reference gene primer amplification. Generated by immunoSEQ multiplex PCR, the TCRdb table keeps only in-frame clones and is missing some. The DNA was the basis for D and trimming; V, J and clone size are from that table. Of fewer than 130,000 clones listed, 65% to 80% are singletons. The CDR3 runs to 14 residues. Germline CDR1 SEHNR, CDR2 FQNEAQ (reference sequence). V lost 4 bases and J lost 5, with 14 bases in between. Material: peripheral blood. The TCR was taken from a man aged 65-85 years with active or convalescent COVID-19. This rearrangement joins TRBV7-9 to TRBJ2-5; D might be TRBD1 (6 bases). The CDR3 DNA reads TGTGCCAGCAGCTCCGGTTTTGGACAGGAGACCCAGTACTTC. Protein sequence: CASSSGFGQETQYF.